Each of the 27 T cell receptor beta chains below was sequenced from the same sample in a study of blood T cell repertoires in COVID-19. The repertoire was sequenced with immunoSEQ multiplex PCR; TCRdb's copy has only in-frame clones and lacks some. The repertoire holds about 370,000 clones, with 80% to 90% as singletons. The specimen was peripheral blood. Receptor source: a woman aged 30 to 39 with COVID-19, enrolled during active disease.

In this sample, this clone turned up once. The genes are TRBV24-1 and TRBJ2-6; a weak D match, TRBD1 (5 bases). Between the trimmed V and J ends, which lost 7 bases and 4 bases, there was a span of 10 bases. Germline V CDR1 and CDR2: KGHDR, SFDVKD. The CDR3 consists of 14 residues. In DNA form, the CDR3 reads TGTGCCACCAGCGATAGGGGAGGGGCCAACGTCCTGACTTTC. This encodes CATSDRGGANVLTF.

The gene calls are TRBV5-1 and TRBJ2-3, with 10 nucleotides matching TRBD2. Germline CDR1 is SGHRS and CDR2 is YFSETQ. The CDR3 consists of 20 residues. Unmatched junction bases numbered 15, after V lost 0 bases and J lost 2 bases. The CDR3 DNA reads as TGCGCCAGCAGCTTGGGTGATCGTCTAGCGGGAGCCCGTGTCACAGATACGCAGTATTTT. It codes for CASSLGDRLAGARVTDTQYF.

This chain connects TRBV6-5 to TRBJ1-3; 9 bases fit TRBD1. Germline CDR1 and CDR2: MNHEY and SVGAGI. The CDR3 is 14 residues long. V lost 7 bases, J lost 7 bases, and 8 bases stayed unmatched. CDR3 region: CASTRTGADNTIYF. The CDR3 nucleotides are TGTGCCAGCACTCGGACAGGGGCAGACAACACCATATATTTT.

The genes are TRBV7-9 and TRBJ1-2; no reliable D call. Germline assignment: CDR1 SEHNR and CDR2 FQNEAQ (reference sequence). The CDR3 totals 14 residues. V lost 1 base and J 7 bases, leaving 13 bases between the germline ends. The DNA of the CDR3 is TGTGCCAGCAGCTTAGGAGGGCAGGTTTTTGGCTACACCTTC. Its protein is CASSLGGQVFGYTF.

About this clone itself: Other DNA sequences in the same sample also yield this CDR3. The chain uses TRBV19 and TRBJ1-5; 9 bases agree with TRBD1. V shed 4 bases, J shed 4 bases, and the junction held 2 bases outside the gene matches. The germline V gene has CDR1 LNHDA and CDR2 SQIVND (reference sequence). CDR3 length equals 14 residues. CDR3 protein: CASSTGQGNQPQHF. The CDR3 region has the DNA TGTGCCAGTAGTACAGGACAGGGGAATCAGCCCCAGCATTTT.

The gene calls are TRBV28 and TRBJ2-7, with TRBD2 matching over 7 bases. V lost 5 bases, J lost 3 bases, and 10 bases stayed unmatched. The CDR3 length is 15 residues. Germline V gives CDR1 MDHEN, CDR2 SYDVKM. In DNA, the CDR3 is TGTGCCAGCAGTCTAAGGGCGGGAGACGGCTACGAGCAGTACTTC. Translated, it gives CASSLRAGDGYEQYF.

The CDR3 loop reads CASSLIRVSSGYTF. The CDR3 bases are TGTGCCAGCAGCTTAATTCGCGTTTCGAGTGGCTACACCTTC. The chain uses TRBV7-9 and TRBJ1-2, with D hard to call. The V gene's germline CDR1 is SEHNR and CDR2 FQNEAQ (reference sequence). CDR3 length: 14 residues. V lost 2 bases and J 7 bases, leaving 14 bases between the germline ends.

This chain links TRBV7-9 with TRBJ1-1, with 9 bases that match TRBD1. The CDR3 contains 14 residues. CDR1 is SEHNR and CDR2 is FQNEAQ in the germline V gene (reference sequence). V shed 4 bases, J shed 3 bases, and the junction held 3 bases outside the gene matches. CDR3: CASSSGQGHTEAFF. The CDR3 DNA reads as TGTGCCAGCAGCTCCGGACAGGGGCACACTGAAGCTTTCTTT.

The gene calls are TRBV5-1 and TRBJ1-2; maybe TRBD1 (5 bases). The CDR3 runs to 13 residues. Trimming cost V 0 bases and J 4 bases, with 7 bases left between them. Germline V lookup: CDR1 SGHRS, CDR2 YFSETQ. This CDR3 reads CASSLDRSYGYTF. The CDR3 DNA sequence: TGCGCCAGCAGCTTGGACAGGAGCTATGGCTACACCTTC.

This chain links TRBV19 with TRBJ1-5; D is possibly TRBD1 (5 bases). V shed 3 bases and J shed 4 bases, with 13 bases lying between them. CDR3 length: 15 amino acids. From germline, CDR1 is LNHDA and CDR2 SQIVND (reference sequence). The CDR3 here is CASSIQGGLNQPQHF. CDR3 DNA: TGTGCCAGTAGTATCCAGGGAGGGCTGAATCAGCCCCAGCATTTT.

This sequence joins TRBV9 and TRBJ2-5, with 10 bases fitting TRBD2. This CDR3 spans 15 amino acids. With 3 bases clipped from V and 4 bases from J, the junction kept 6 bases outside the gene matches. Germline V lookup: CDR1 SGDLS, CDR2 YYNGEE. CDR3 DNA sequence: TGTGCCAGCAGCGCTAGCGGGAGTCGGTCAGAGACCCAGTACTTC. Translation: CASSASGSRSETQYF.

This sequence joins TRBV12-3 or TRBV12-4 and TRBJ1-1; D is uncertain. The V end was cut by 6 bases, the J end by 0 bases, with 8 bases between. The CDR3 covers 13 residues. The CDR3 DNA sequence: TGTGCCAGCAGCCCTACAGTGAACACTGAAGCTTTCTTT. This sequence encodes CASSPTVNTEAFF.

The table lists this clone with a count of one. The chain joins TRBV24-1 to TRBJ1-1; 10 bases match TRBD1. The J segment lost 5 bases and the V segment lost 4 bases, leaving 9 bases of the junction unmatched. CDR1 KGHDR and CDR2 SFDVKD come from the germline V gene. The CDR3 contains 16 residues. The CDR3 DNA reads as TGTGCCACCAGTGAGGGGACAGGGGCGGGGGTTACTGAAGCTTTCTTT. Its translation is CATSEGTGAGVTEAFF.

This sequence joins TRBV24-1 and TRBJ1-4, with TRBD1 identical over 8 bases. This CDR3 is 15 amino acids long. CDR1 and CDR2 from the germline V gene are KGHDR and SFDVKD. The V and J ends lost 3 bases and 5 bases, in that order; junction bases with no gene match: 4. The CDR3 bases are TGTGCCACCAGTGATGGACAGGGACAGAATGAAAAACTGTTTTTT. Its protein is CATSDGQGQNEKLFF.

The rearrangement joins TRBV5-1 to TRBJ1-4, with a possible D match to TRBD1 (6 bases). Germline CDR1 is SGHRS and CDR2 is YFSETQ. This CDR3 region has 15 residues. V lost 0 bases to trimming and J lost 8 bases, with 14 bases between them. In DNA form, the CDR3 reads TGCGCCAGCAGCTTGGAACAGGGTCCAGGGGAAAAACTGTTTTTT. Encoded protein: CASSLEQGPGEKLFF.

V and J are TRBV9 and TRBJ1-5; TRBD1 aligns across 7 bases. Germline assignment: CDR1 SGDLS and CDR2 YYNGEE. The V and J ends lost 3 bases and 6 bases, in that order; junction bases with no gene match: 9. The CDR3 runs to 15 residues. CDR3 sequence reads: CASSAGQVGVQPQHF. The CDR3 nucleotides read TGTGCCAGCAGCGCTGGACAGGTGGGGGTTCAGCCCCAGCATTTT.

The V and J genes are TRBV5-1 and TRBJ2-7, with a possible D match to TRBD1 (6 bases). In germline, CDR1 is SGHRS, CDR2 YFSETQ. This CDR3 region has 14 residues. V was trimmed by 0 bases and J by 0 bases, leaving 7 bases between them. In nucleotides, the CDR3 is TGCGCCAGCAGCTTGGGGACAGTCTCCTACGAGCAGTACTTC. Its protein product is CASSLGTVSYEQYF.

V usage is TRBV14 and J usage is TRBJ2-5; a weak D match, TRBD1 (6 bases). This CDR3 region has 15 residues. V shed 0 bases and J shed 4 bases, with 12 bases lying between them. The germline V gene has CDR1 SGHDN and CDR2 FVKESK. The CDR3 loop is CASSQERGWGETQYF. CDR3 coding DNA: TGTGCCAGCAGCCAAGAGAGGGGGTGGGGAGAGACCCAGTACTTC. Using reference TRBV14 and TRBJ2-5 for the parts outside the CDR3, the full variable domain is EAGVTQFPSHSVIEKGQTVTLRCDPISGHDNLYWYRRVMGKEIKFLLHFVKESKQDESGMPNNRFLAERTGGTYSTLKVQPAELEDSGVYFCASSQERGWGETQYFGPGTRLLVL.

This clone was seen once. The chain recombines TRBV4-1 with TRBJ2-7; 8 nucleotides line up with TRBD1. CDR1 and CDR2 (germline): MGHRA, YSYEKL. Germline trimming cut 2 bases from V and 2 bases from J; bases unmatched to any gene: 8. This CDR3 contains 16 residues. The CDR3 is CASSQPGQGGAYEQYF. CDR3 DNA sequence: TGCGCCAGCAGCCAACCCGGACAGGGAGGTGCCTACGAGCAGTACTTC.

The rearrangement uses TRBV19 and TRBJ1-2; D unclear. The CDR3 contains 14 residues. Trimming took 7 bases from V and 4 from J, leaving 16 bases between them. Looked up from germline, CDR1 is LNHDA and CDR2 is SQIVND (reference sequence). The CDR3 coding sequence is TGTGCCAGTACTTCACGAGAGGGATTCTATGGCTACACCTTC. It is translated as CASTSREGFYGYTF.

This chain links TRBV4-1 with TRBJ1-5, with a weak D call TRBD1 (6 bases). The germline V gene encodes CDR1 MGHRA and CDR2 YSYEKL. CDR3 size: 15 residues. V lost 2 bases and J lost 11, with 19 bases in between. The CDR3 coding sequence is TGCGCCAGCAGCCAACCGGGACAATTAGGATCGACCCAGCATTTT. It yields the protein CASSQPGQLGSTQHF.

The J gene is TRBJ2-1, the V gene TRBV18; D not resolved. Deletions cut 3 bases from V and 5 bases from J, with 8 bases between. This CDR3 comprises 13 residues. The germline gives CDR1 KGHSH, CDR2 LQKENI. CDR3 in DNA: TGTGCCAGCTCACCCGGGTTGAACAATGAGCAGTTCTTC. This codes for CASSPGLNNEQFF.

The chain couples TRBV10-1 to TRBJ1-1; the D gene is possibly TRBD1 (6 bases). Germline loops: CDR1 WNHNN, CDR2 SYGVQD (reference sequence). The germline V and J ends were trimmed by 7 bases and 2 bases, with 14 bases remaining between them. CDR3 length equals 14 residues. The CDR3 spells CASIPAGENTEAFF. The CDR3 DNA sequence: TGCGCCAGCATCCCGGCAGGGGAAAACACTGAAGCTTTCTTT.

The chain is built from TRBV21-1 and TRBJ2-7; the table's D call TRBD2 went unverified against the DNA. TRBV21-1 is labeled a pseudogene. This CDR3 comprises 15 residues. CDR3 protein: CASSLQRRGSYEQYF. The CDR3 region has the DNA TGTGCCAGCAGCCTCCAACGTCGAGGCTCCTACGAGCAGTACTTC.

The V and J genes are TRBV27 and TRBJ2-7; perhaps TRBD2 as D (6 bases). Germline lookup yields CDR1 MNHEY and CDR2 SMNVEV (reference sequence). The CDR3 sequence is 14 residues long. Between the trimmed V and J ends, which lost 1 base and 2 bases, there was a span of 9 bases. The CDR3 reads CASSLFGRTYEQYF. As DNA, the CDR3 is TGTGCCAGCAGTTTATTTGGGAGGACCTACGAGCAGTACTTC.

The V call is TRBV29-1, the J call TRBJ2-1; D remains unclear. V lost 7 bases, J lost 3 bases, and 4 bases lay in between. Looked up from germline, CDR1 is SQVTM and CDR2 is ANQGSEA. CDR3 size: 10 residues. DNA of the CDR3: TGCAGCGGGAGCTACAATGAGCAGTTCTTC. Translating gives CSGSYNEQFF.

A few counts support this clone. This chain connects TRBV6-1 to TRBJ2-2, with 7 bases identical to TRBD2. Germline V gene lookup returns CDR1 MNHNS and CDR2 SASEGT. The CDR3 totals 16 residues. J gave up 6 bases and V 0 bases, and 7 bases lay outside the gene matches. CDR3 sequence (DNA): TGTGCCAGCAGTGAAGCCCGGGACTATCATCCCGGGGAGCTGTTTTTT. The encoded protein is CASSEARDYHPGELFF.